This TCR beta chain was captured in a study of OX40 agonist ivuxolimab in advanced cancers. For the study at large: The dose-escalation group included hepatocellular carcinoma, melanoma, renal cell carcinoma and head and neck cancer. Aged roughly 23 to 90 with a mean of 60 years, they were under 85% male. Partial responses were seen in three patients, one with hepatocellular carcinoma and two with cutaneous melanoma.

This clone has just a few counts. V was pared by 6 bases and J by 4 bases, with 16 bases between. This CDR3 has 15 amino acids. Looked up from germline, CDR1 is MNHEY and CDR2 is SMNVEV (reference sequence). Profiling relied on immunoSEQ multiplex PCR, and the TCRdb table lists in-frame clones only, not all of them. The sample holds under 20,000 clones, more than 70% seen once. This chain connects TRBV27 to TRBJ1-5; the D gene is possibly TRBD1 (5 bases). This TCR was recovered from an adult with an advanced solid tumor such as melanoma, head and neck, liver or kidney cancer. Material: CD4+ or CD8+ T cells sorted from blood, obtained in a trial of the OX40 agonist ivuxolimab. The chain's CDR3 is CASSSGPGRNQPQHF. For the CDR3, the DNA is TGTGCCAGCAGCTCGGGACCGGGGCGAAATCAGCCCCAGCATTTT.